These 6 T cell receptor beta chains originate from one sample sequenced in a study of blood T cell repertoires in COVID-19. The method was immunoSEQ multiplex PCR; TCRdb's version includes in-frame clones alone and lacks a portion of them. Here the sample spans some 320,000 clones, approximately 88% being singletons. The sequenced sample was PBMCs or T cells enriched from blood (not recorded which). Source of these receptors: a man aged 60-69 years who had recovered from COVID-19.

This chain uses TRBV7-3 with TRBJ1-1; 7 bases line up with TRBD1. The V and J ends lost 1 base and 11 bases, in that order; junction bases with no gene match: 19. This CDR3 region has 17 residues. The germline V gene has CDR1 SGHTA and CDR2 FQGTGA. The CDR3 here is CASSLKGSGGRGRAAFF. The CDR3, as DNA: TGTGCCAGCAGCTTAAAGGGCTCAGGGGGTCGGGGTCGGGCGGCTTTCTTT.

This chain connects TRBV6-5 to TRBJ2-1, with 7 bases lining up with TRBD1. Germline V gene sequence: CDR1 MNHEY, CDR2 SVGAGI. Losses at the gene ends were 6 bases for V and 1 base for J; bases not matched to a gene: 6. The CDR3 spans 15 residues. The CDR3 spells CASSVTGASYNEQFF. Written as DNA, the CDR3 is TGTGCCAGCAGCGTTACAGGGGCGTCCTACAATGAGCAGTTCTTC.

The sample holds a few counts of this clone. As DNA, the CDR3 is TGTGCCAGCAGCTTAGGTGTTCGGTTGAGGGAAACTGAAGCTTTCTTT. Protein product: CASSLGVRLRETEAFF. The chain is built from TRBV7-9 and TRBJ1-1; no firm D call. V lost 1 base, J lost 5 bases, and 17 bases lay in between. Germline CDR1 SEHNR, CDR2 FQNEAQ (reference sequence). CDR3 length: 16 residues.

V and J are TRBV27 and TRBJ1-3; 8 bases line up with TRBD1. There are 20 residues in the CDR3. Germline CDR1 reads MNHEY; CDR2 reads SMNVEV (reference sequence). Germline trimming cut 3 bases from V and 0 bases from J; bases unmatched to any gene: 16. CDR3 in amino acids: CASSFLPLRGLPSSGNTIYF. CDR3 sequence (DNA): TGTGCCAGCAGTTTTTTGCCCCTCAGGGGGCTCCCGTCCTCTGGAAACACCATATATTTT.

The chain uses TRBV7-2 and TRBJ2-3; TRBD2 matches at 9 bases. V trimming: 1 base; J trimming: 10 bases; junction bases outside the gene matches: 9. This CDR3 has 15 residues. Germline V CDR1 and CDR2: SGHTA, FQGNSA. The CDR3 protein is CASSLEIASGTPQYF. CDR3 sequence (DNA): TGTGCCAGCAGCTTAGAGATAGCTAGCGGGACTCCGCAGTATTTT.

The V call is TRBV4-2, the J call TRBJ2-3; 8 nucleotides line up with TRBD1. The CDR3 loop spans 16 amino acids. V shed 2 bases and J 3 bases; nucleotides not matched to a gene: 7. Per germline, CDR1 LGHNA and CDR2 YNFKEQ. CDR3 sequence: CASSQPGTGRTDTQYF. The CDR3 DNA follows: TGTGCCAGCAGCCAACCCGGGACAGGAAGGACAGATACGCAGTATTTT.